This T cell receptor (beta chain) was recorded in a study of blood T cell repertoires in COVID-19 (TCRdb year 2020). The study in broad terms: Samples from collaborators originated in the United States, Italy and Spain and spanned both the acute and convalescent phases of COVID-19. The prospective study material was composed of cDNA or gDNA derived from T cells, B-cell-depleted T cells, or PBMCs. The samples were drawn from the first 160 participants of the ongoing ImmuneRACE study and from 1,200 or so subjects provided by 6 global collaborators. The repertoires were released in a freely available public database meant as a resource for research on the immune response to SARS-CoV-2. Deeply sampled blood TCRbeta repertoires from subjects exposed to, actively infected with, or recovered from COVID-19 were included in the dataset. Where available, HLA class I and class II types were taken from metadata supplied by the sample provider and were not determined by assay-based typing. Sample metadata almost always included a de-identified subject ID, COVID-19 status, age in years and sex.

Paper-wide results and their limitations: Clinical and demographic metadata were provided uncurated, with the amount varying by source and participant.

A note on this clone: Its specific antigen is unknown. No base quality values were provided; no much bigger clone lies one nucleotide off.

Spanning cysteine to phenylalanine, the CDR3 consists of 16 amino acids. The CDR3 DNA has 48 bases and is translated from base 1. Via the germline V gene, CDR1 is SNHLY and CDR2 FYNNEI. After removal of 4 bases from V and 4 bases from J, the junction retains 5 bases not matched to a gene. Whole blood was collected in K2EDTA tubes by collaborating institutions according to the institutions' own protocols. For TCRbeta analysis, collaborators shipped samples as frozen whole blood, isolated PBMCs, or DNA extracted from either of those sample types. The immunoSEQ Assay, a bias-controlled multiplex PCR, was used to amplify TCRbeta CDR3 regions from genomic DNA. The study's processing was this. The number of nucleated cells in each sample was estimated by amplification of reference gene primers within the assay. Sequence reads were collapsed and filtered to measure the absolute abundance of every unique TCRbeta CDR3 rearrangement. For each sample, productive Simpson clonality was calculated by taking the square root of Simpson's diversity index across productive rearrangements. TCRdb mirrors the immuneACCESS table, restricted to in-frame sequences. Some clones are absent from its copies; in checked studies, under half trace to an unresolved V gene, and the reason for the others is unknown. V and J calls and clone size are those listed in that table; D and trimming were worked out from the DNA. This sample comprises about 39,000 clones, 85% to 95% of them detected only once. Around 4% of the sample is held by the ten biggest clonotypes.

This chain joins TRBV2 to TRBJ2-1; 12 bases in between match TRBD2. The sample consisted of peripheral blood. The clonotype comes from a human donor with active COVID-19. The donor label of this sample is uncertain. CDR3 reads: CASSAGLAGRYNEQFF. The nucleotides read TGTGCCAGCAGTGCGGGACTAGCGGGCAGATACAATGAGCAGTTCTTC.